This T cell receptor (beta chain) originates from a study of cytomegalovirus exposure and HLA in healthy donors. Study-level findings and limits: Among donors in an Asian-associated ancestry cluster, a later analysis reportedly found fewer N-insertions than the approximately 700-donor mean. The HLA-A and HLA-B alleles of most subjects were reportedly predicted accurately from TCR beta sequences. Upon later analysis, TCR association rates were observed to vary by HLA locus, being highest for DRB1 and lowest for HLA-C.

Comments on this clone: Its antigen is not identified.

The PCR ran on 60 Vbeta and 13 Jbeta primers. TCRdb keeps only in-frame clones here, not all; method: immunoSEQ multiplex PCR. In the table there are about 150,000 clones, roughly 80% of which are singletons. The germline gives CDR1 SEHNR, CDR2 FQNEAQ (reference sequence). This CDR3 is 18 amino acids long. The V gene end was trimmed by 3 bases and the J gene end by 2 bases; junction bases not matched to a gene: 11. The V call is TRBV7-9, the J call TRBJ2-1; the match to TRBD2 covers 9 bases. The origin of this receptor is a woman in her twenties or thirties in good health and CMV-seronegative. Sequences were obtained from PBMCs. CDR3 protein: CASSFKTSGDIPYNEQFF. The CDR3 DNA reads TGTGCCAGCAGCTTTAAGACTAGCGGCGATATACCCTACAATGAGCAGTTCTTC.